Listed below are T cell receptor beta chains from one sample, sequenced in a study of T cell responses to AZD1222 COVID-19 vaccine. The protocol was immunoSEQ multiplex PCR, while the TCRdb copy is restricted to in-frame clones and leaves out a portion. The data show roughly 150,000 clones, around 92% seen once. The input for sequencing was peripheral blood, taken on day 0 of AZD1222 vaccination. The receptors were gathered from an adult in good health. Both conserved end residues are part of each CDR3. A D gene is named only where the DNA matches it firmly. Size is stated for part of the rows, as once, few or many counts, or as a class when the clone is expanded.

j_call: TRBJ2-1; v_call: TRBV11-2; d_call: TRBD2; clone_size: NA; cdr3_aa: CASSILFSAGGLDEQFF; cdr3_nt: TGTGCCAGCAGCATCTTATTTTCAGCGGGGGGGTTGGATGAGCAGTTCTTC
j_call: TRBJ1-2; v_call: TRBV6-1; d_call: NA; clone_size: once; cdr3_aa: CASSEAGYGYTF; cdr3_nt: TGTGCCAGCAGTGAAGCAGGCTATGGCTACACCTTC
j_call: TRBJ1-2; v_call: TRBV5-1; d_call: NA; clone_size: NA; cdr3_aa: CASSFQAATLEGYTF; cdr3_nt: TGCGCCAGCAGCTTTCAGGCTGCAACCCTGGAGGGCTACACCTTC
j_call: TRBJ1-5; v_call: TRBV18; d_call: NA; clone_size: NA; cdr3_aa: CASSREPQGSNQPQHF; cdr3_nt: TGTGCCAGCTCTCGGGAGCCCCAAGGTAGCAATCAGCCCCAGCATTTT
j_call: TRBJ2-2; v_call: TRBV4-1; d_call: NA; clone_size: NA; cdr3_aa: CASSQGPSPGELFF; cdr3_nt: TGCGCCAGCAGCCAAGGTCCCTCTCCCGGGGAGCTGTTTTTT
j_call: TRBJ2-3; v_call: TRBV20-1; d_call: NA; clone_size: once; cdr3_aa: CSASSLSVSTDTQYF; cdr3_nt: TGCAGTGCTAGTTCTCTTAGCGTCAGCACAGATACGCAGTATTTT
j_call: TRBJ1-1; v_call: TRBV14; d_call: NA; clone_size: NA; cdr3_aa: CASSQTTRGSEAFF; cdr3_nt: TGTGCCAGCAGCCAAACCACCCGGGGGAGTGAAGCTTTCTTT
j_call: TRBJ2-7; v_call: TRBV5-1; d_call: TRBD1; clone_size: NA; cdr3_aa: CASSLVPGQGYEQYF; cdr3_nt: TGCGCCAGCAGCTTGGTACCGGGACAGGGCTACGAGCAGTACTTC
j_call: TRBJ1-1; v_call: TRBV7-2; d_call: TRBD1; clone_size: NA; cdr3_aa: CASRATGGSEAFF; cdr3_nt: TGTGCCAGCAGGGCGACAGGGGGCAGTGAAGCTTTCTTT
j_call: TRBJ1-1; v_call: TRBV28; d_call: NA; clone_size: NA; cdr3_aa: CASSSGHLSGNTEAFF; cdr3_nt: TGTGCCAGCAGTTCGGGACACCTATCGGGGAACACTGAAGCTTTCTTT
j_call: TRBJ2-5; v_call: TRBV2; d_call: TRBD2; clone_size: NA; cdr3_aa: CASSETGSGTETQYF; cdr3_nt: TGTGCCAGCAGTGAAACCGGTAGCGGGACGGAGACCCAGTACTTC
j_call: TRBJ2-2; v_call: TRBV3-1/TRBV3-2; d_call: NA; clone_size: NA; cdr3_aa: CASSHTNTGELFF; cdr3_nt: TGTGCCAGCAGCCACACGAACACCGGGGAGCTGTTTTTT
j_call: TRBJ2-7; v_call: TRBV28; d_call: NA; clone_size: NA; cdr3_aa: CASSHRAPNSYEQYF; cdr3_nt: TGTGCCAGCAGCCACCGGGCCCCCAACTCCTACGAGCAGTACTTC
j_call: TRBJ1-4; v_call: TRBV7-9; d_call: NA; clone_size: NA; cdr3_aa: CASSFPQTTNEKLFF; cdr3_nt: TGTGCCAGCAGCTTTCCCCAGACAACTAATGAAAAACTGTTTTTT
j_call: TRBJ2-4; v_call: TRBV6-1; d_call: NA; clone_size: NA; cdr3_aa: CASSEKRFAYQWGVPRIQYF; cdr3_nt: TGTGCCAGCAGTGAAAAAAGATTCGCTTACCAGTGGGGGGTGCCCCGAATTCAGTACTTC
j_call: TRBJ2-2; v_call: TRBV10-3; d_call: TRBD2; clone_size: once; cdr3_aa: CAIRTTASGGNTGELFF; cdr3_nt: TGTGCCATCAGGACCACGGCTAGCGGGGGAAACACCGGGGAGCTGTTTTTT
j_call: TRBJ2-3; v_call: TRBV11-2; d_call: NA; clone_size: NA; cdr3_aa: CASIGDADTQYF; cdr3_nt: TGTGCCAGCATCGGAGACGCAGATACGCAGTATTTT
j_call: TRBJ2-3; v_call: TRBV2; d_call: NA; clone_size: NA; cdr3_aa: CASSPPRGAGTDTQYF; cdr3_nt: TGTGCCAGCAGTCCCCCGCGAGGGGCTGGCACAGATACGCAGTATTTT
j_call: TRBJ1-3; v_call: TRBV30; d_call: NA; clone_size: NA; cdr3_aa: CAWSVPPRPGGNTIYF; cdr3_nt: TGTGCCTGGAGTGTACCCCCCCGTCCGGGAGGAAACACCATATATTTT
j_call: TRBJ1-4; v_call: TRBV6-6; d_call: NA; clone_size: NA; cdr3_aa: CASSSAGSGSEKLFF; cdr3_nt: TGTGCCAGCAGTTCCGCGGGATCCGGGAGTGAAAAACTGTTTTTT
j_call: TRBJ2-1; v_call: TRBV5-1; d_call: TRBD1; clone_size: NA; cdr3_aa: CASSLLGTGGNEQFF; cdr3_nt: TGCGCCAGCAGCTTGCTGGGGACAGGGGGGAATGAGCAGTTCTTC
j_call: TRBJ1-5; v_call: TRBV21-1; d_call: NA; clone_size: once; cdr3_aa: CASSKVCRGEYNSNQPQHF; cdr3_nt: TGTGCCAGCAGCAAAGTGTGTAGGGGGGAGTATAATAGCAATCAGCCCCAGCATTTT
j_call: TRBJ2-7; v_call: TRBV4-1; d_call: TRBD1; clone_size: NA; cdr3_aa: CASSQVTGAYEQYF; cdr3_nt: TGCGCCAGCAGCCAGGTGACAGGGGCCTACGAGCAGTACTTC
j_call: TRBJ1-6; v_call: TRBV28; d_call: NA; clone_size: NA; cdr3_aa: CASNMIAGTGNNSPLHF; cdr3_nt: TGTGCCAGCAATATGATTGCCGGGACGGGCAATAATTCACCCCTCCACTTT